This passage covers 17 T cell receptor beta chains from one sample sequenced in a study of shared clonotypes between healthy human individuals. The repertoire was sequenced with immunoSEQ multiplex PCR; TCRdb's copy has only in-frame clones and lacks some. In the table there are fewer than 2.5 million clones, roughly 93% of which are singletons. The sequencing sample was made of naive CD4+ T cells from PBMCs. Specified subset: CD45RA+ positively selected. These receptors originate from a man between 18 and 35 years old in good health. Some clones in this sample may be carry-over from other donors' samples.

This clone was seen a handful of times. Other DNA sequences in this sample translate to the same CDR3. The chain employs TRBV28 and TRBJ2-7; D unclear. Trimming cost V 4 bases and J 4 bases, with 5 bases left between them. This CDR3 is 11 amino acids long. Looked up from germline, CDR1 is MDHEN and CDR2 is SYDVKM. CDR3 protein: CASSSKYEQYF. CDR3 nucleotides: TGTGCCAGCAGTTCCAAATACGAGCAGTACTTC.

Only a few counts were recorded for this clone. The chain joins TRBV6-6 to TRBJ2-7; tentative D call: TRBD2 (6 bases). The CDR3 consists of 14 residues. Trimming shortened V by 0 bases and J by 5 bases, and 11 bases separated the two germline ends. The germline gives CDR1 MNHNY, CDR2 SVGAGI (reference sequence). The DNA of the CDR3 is TGTGCCAGCAGTTACTCGGGAGGTGGCAACGAGCAGTACTTC. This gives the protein CASSYSGGGNEQYF.

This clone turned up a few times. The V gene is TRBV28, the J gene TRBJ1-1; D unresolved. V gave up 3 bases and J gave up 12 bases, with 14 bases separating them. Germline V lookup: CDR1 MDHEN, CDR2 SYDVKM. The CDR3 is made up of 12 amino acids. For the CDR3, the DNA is TGTGCCAGCAGTTTGGTGAGGGCTGTGACTTTCTTT. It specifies CASSLVRAVTFF.

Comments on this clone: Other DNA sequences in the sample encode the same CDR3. CDR3 DNA: TGTGCCAGCAGTCCCGGGACGGTGAACACTGAAGCTTTCTTT. It specifies CASSPGTVNTEAFF. The rearrangement links TRBV28 to TRBJ1-1; a weak D match, TRBD1 (5 bases). The germline V gene has CDR1 MDHEN and CDR2 SYDVKM. Trimming pared 5 bases from V and 0 bases from J, leaving 10 bases between. The length of the CDR3 is 14 residues.

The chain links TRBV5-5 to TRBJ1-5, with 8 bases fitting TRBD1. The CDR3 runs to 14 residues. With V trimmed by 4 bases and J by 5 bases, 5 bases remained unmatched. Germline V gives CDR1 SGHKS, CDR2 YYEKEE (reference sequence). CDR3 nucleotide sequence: TGTGCCAGCAGCCCTGGGACAGGCTATCAGCCCCAGCATTTT. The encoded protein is CASSPGTGYQPQHF.

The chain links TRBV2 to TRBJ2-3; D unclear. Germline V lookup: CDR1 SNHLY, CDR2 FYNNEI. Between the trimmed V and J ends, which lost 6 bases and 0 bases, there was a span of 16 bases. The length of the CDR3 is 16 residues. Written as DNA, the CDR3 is TGTGCCAGCAGACCAGACATCTTATACAGCACAGATACGCAGTATTTT. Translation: CASRPDILYSTDTQYF.

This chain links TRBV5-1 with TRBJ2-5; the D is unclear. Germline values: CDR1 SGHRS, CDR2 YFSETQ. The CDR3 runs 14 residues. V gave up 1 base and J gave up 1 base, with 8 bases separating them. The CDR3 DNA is TGCGCCAGCAGCTTGTTGATTGGCCAAGAGACCCAGTACTTC. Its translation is CASSLLIGQETQYF.

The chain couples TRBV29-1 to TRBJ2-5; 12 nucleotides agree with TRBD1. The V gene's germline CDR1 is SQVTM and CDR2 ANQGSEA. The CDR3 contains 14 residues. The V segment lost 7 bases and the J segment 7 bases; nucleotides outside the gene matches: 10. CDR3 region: CSAPGQGAEGTQYF. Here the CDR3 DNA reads TGCAGCGCCCCGGGACAGGGGGCGGAGGGGACCCAGTACTTC.

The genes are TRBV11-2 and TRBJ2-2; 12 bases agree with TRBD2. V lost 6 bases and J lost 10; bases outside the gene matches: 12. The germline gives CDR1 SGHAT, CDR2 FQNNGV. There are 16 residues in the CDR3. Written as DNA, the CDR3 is TGTGCCAGCAGTCTAACTAGCGGGAGGCGTGCAAAGGAGCTGTTTTTT. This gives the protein CASSLTSGRRAKELFF.

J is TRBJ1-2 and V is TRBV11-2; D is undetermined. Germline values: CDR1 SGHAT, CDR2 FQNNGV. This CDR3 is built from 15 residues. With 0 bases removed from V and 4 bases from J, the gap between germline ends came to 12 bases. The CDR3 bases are TGTGCCAGCAGCTTAGAAAGGAGGAGCTCCTATGGCTACACCTTC. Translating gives CASSLERRSSYGYTF.

The CDR3 DNA reads TGTGCCAGCAGCTCCCGGACTAGCCACGACAATGAGCAGTTCTTC. This encodes CASSSRTSHDNEQFF. The chain combines TRBV7-2 with TRBJ2-1; 8 positions agree with TRBD2. Germline CDR1 SGHTA, CDR2 FQGNSA. CDR3 size: 15 residues. Unmatched junction bases numbered 7, after V lost 4 bases and J lost 5 bases. The whole variable domain, filled in from reference TRBV7-2 and TRBJ2-1, reads GAGVSQSPSNKVTEKGKDVELRCDPISGHTALYWYRQSLGQGLEFLIYFQGNSAPDKSGLPSDRFSAERTGGSVSTLTIQRTQQEDSAVYLCASSSRTSHDNEQFFGPGTRLTVL.

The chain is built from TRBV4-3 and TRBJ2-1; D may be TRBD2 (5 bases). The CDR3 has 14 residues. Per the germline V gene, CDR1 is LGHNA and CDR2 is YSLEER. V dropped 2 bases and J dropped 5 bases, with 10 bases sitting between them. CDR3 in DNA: TGCGCCAGCAGCCAATCAGAGACTAACAATGAGCAGTTCTTC. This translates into CASSQSETNNEQFF.

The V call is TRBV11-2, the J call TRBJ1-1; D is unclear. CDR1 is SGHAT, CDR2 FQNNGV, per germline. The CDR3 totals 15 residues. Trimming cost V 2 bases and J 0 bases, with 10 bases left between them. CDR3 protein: CASSLTAGLNTEAFF. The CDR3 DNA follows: TGTGCCAGCAGCTTAACGGCGGGCTTGAACACTGAAGCTTTCTTT.

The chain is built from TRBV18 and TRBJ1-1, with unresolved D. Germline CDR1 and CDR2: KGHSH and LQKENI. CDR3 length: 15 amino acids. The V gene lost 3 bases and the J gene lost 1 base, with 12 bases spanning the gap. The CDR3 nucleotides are TGTGCCAGCTCACCGCTCTTAGTACAGAACACTGAAGCTTTCTTT. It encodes CASSPLLVQNTEAFF.

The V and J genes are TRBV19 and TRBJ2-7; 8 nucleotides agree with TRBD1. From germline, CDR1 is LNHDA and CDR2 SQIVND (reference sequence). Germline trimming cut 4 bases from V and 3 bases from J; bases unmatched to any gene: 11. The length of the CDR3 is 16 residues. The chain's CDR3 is CASSKGDRGFVYEQYF. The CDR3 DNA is TGTGCCAGTAGTAAAGGTGACAGGGGATTTGTCTACGAGCAGTACTTC.

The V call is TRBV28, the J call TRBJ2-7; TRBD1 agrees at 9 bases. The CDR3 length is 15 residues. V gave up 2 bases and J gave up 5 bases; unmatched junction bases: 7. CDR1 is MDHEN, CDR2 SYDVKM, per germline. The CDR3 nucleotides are TGTGCCAGCAGTTTACCGGGACAGGGATTGAACGAGCAGTACTTC. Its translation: CASSLPGQGLNEQYF. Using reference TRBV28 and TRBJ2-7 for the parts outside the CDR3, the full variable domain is DVKVTQSSRYLVKRTGEKVFLECVQDMDHENMFWYRQDPGLGLRLIYFSYDVKMKEKGDIPEGYSVSREKKERFSLILESASTNQTSMYLCASSLPGQGLNEQYFGPGTRLTVT.

The CDR3 coding sequence is TGTGCCAGCAGTACATCCTGGTCCCGACCTTACTTC. This sequence encodes CASSTSWSRPYF. The chain carries TRBV6-5 and TRBJ2-5; D not certain. V shed 5 bases and J shed 14 bases, with 18 bases lying between them. The CDR3 loop spans 12 amino acids. The germline V gene encodes CDR1 MNHEY and CDR2 SVGAGI.